Presented here are 11 T cell receptor beta chains from one specimen sequenced in a study of low-dose radiotherapy and immunotherapy resistance in tumors. Priming of first-strand cDNA relied on TRAV- and TRBV-specific primers (covering alpha and beta chains). PCR amplification of the TCRs was performed with Phusion for 20 to 25 PCR cycles, and it relied on a constant-region primer together with a V-primer adapter. TCRdb called the reads again in MiXCR, with one record for every CDR3 protein. The data contain 16,000 or so distinct CDR3 sequences, approximately 79% of them seen just once; the ten biggest clones take up about 10%. The receptors originated from a human donor with advanced metastatic prostate, ovarian, gallbladder or colorectal cancer (not recorded which). This table probably holds off-target reads from a library built for another chain.

The chain links TRBV6-2 or TRBV6-3 to TRBJ2-1; D is possibly TRBD1 or TRBD2 (6 bases each). The CDR3 contains 14 residues. Germline V gene sequence: CDR1 MNHEY, CDR2 SVGEGT. V dropped 2 bases and J dropped 7 bases, with 12 bases sitting between them. The CDR3 loop reads CASSYRLGGNEQFF. The CDR3 DNA reads TGTGCCAGCAGTTACAGGTTAGGGGGGAATGAGCAGTTCTTC.

This clonotype was seen more than once but under ten times. The chain has TRBV30 and TRBJ2-1; D unresolved. The CDR3 has 11 amino acids. V lost 0 bases to trimming and J lost 4 bases, with 1 base between them. CDR1 GTSNPN and CDR2 SVGIG come from the germline V gene (reference sequence). CDR3: CAWSVYNEQFF. CDR3 DNA: TGTGCCTGGAGTGTATACAATGAGCAGTTCTTC.

The rearrangement uses TRBV7-6 and TRBJ1-1; tentative D call: TRBD1 (6 bases). With 5 bases removed from V and 0 bases from J, the gap between germline ends came to 16 bases. The germline CDR1 and CDR2 sequences are SGHVS and FNYEAQ. The CDR3 has 16 amino acids. CDR3 protein: CASSGFPGALNTEAFF. CDR3 DNA: TGTGCCAGCAGCGGTTTCCCGGGGGCCTTGAACACTGAAGCTTTCTTT.

This chain connects TRBV5-1 to TRBJ2-5, with TRBD1 identical over 7 bases. The junction had 3 bases not matched to a gene; V was cut back by 4 bases and J by 3 bases. This CDR3 contains 13 residues. Germline V CDR1 and CDR2: SGHRS, YFSETQ. This CDR3 reads CASSETGKETQYF. The CDR3 DNA reads TGCGCCAGCAGCGAGACAGGGAAAGAGACCCAGTACTTC.

The V and J genes are TRBV4-1 and TRBJ1-5, with D perhaps matching TRBD1 (6 bases). Germline V CDR1 and CDR2: MGHRA, YSYEKL. The CDR3 has 15 residues. Trimming pared 0 bases from V and 11 bases from J, leaving 17 bases between. This CDR3 is CASSQDSGHSQAQHF. CDR3 DNA: TGCGCCAGCAGCCAAGATTCGGGACACTCCCAGGCCCAGCATTTT.

The rearrangement links TRBV29-1 to TRBJ2-1; 12 nucleotides line up with TRBD2. The trim removed 7 bases at V and 9 bases at J, leaving 13 bases unmatched. The CDR3 consists of 15 residues. CDR1 is SQVTM and CDR2 is ANQGSEA in the germline V gene. In DNA, the CDR3 is TGCAGCGGAGCCCGGACTAGCGGGAATCAGGGTGAGCAGTTCTTC. Residues: CSGARTSGNQGEQFF.

The sample holds one count of this clonotype. The chain employs TRBV29-1 and TRBJ2-1; D gene ambiguous. The V end was cut by 6 bases, the J end by 4 bases, with 13 bases between. Germline V gene sequence: CDR1 SQVTM, CDR2 ANQGSEA. This CDR3 spans 13 amino acids. CDR3 sequence reads: CSVKPGGYNEQFF. CDR3 DNA sequence: TGCAGCGTGAAACCGGGCGGTTACAATGAGCAGTTCTTC.

V usage is TRBV4-3 and J usage is TRBJ2-3, with a tentative D call TRBD1 (5 bases). The CDR3 consists of 14 residues. CDR1 is LGHNA, CDR2 YSLEER, per germline. V lost 3 bases and J lost 2, with 9 bases in between. In DNA form, the CDR3 reads TGCGCCAGCAGCCACGACAGAAACACAGATACGCAGTATTTT. This codes for CASSHDRNTDTQYF.

This clonotype was seen only a few times. The rearrangement joins TRBV19 to TRBJ1-2; D call uncertain. The V gene lost 5 bases and the J gene lost 0 bases, with 7 bases spanning the gap. This CDR3 has 13 amino acids. CDR1 is LNHDA and CDR2 is SQIVND in the germline V gene (reference sequence). CDR3 in DNA: TGTGCCAGTAGTCTGAGAACTAACTATGGCTACACCTTC. Its protein product is CASSLRTNYGYTF.

The chain joins TRBV3-1 to TRBJ2-5; D gene uncertain. Trimming left V 0 bases short and J 13 bases short, with 12 bases between. CDR1 and CDR2 (germline): LGHDT, YNNKEL (reference sequence). There are 12 residues in the CDR3. CDR3 coding DNA: TGTGCCAGCAGCCAAGATACGGCTGACCTGTACTTC. Encoded protein: CASSQDTADLYF.

This clonotype has a handful of counts. The rearrangement links TRBV4-1 to TRBJ2-1, with 8 bases that match TRBD2. Germline loops: CDR1 MGHRA, CDR2 YSYEKL. Trimming took 1 base from V and 8 from J; bases not matched to a gene: 10. This CDR3 is built from 16 residues. CDR3 DNA: TGCGCCAGCAGCCAAGTATTCAGCGGGAGTAGGCATGAGCAGTTCTTC. Translation: CASSQVFSGSRHEQFF.